One sample yielded the 32 T cell receptor beta chains listed below, sequenced in a study of T cell changes during pregnancy in multiple sclerosis. Profiled with immunoSEQ multiplex PCR; TCRdb holds only in-frame clones, not every one. In the table there are about 60,000 clones, around 96% of which are singletons. The sample here was CD8+ T cells from peripheral blood mononuclear cells, taken after pregnancy. The receptor set was obtained from a female donor with multiple sclerosis, enrolled in a pregnancy study.

The chain carries TRBV19 and TRBJ2-1; 7 bases fit TRBD2. The CDR3 extends over 15 amino acids. The J segment lost 3 bases and the V segment lost 5 bases, leaving 7 bases of the junction unmatched. The germline V gene has CDR1 LNHDA and CDR2 SQIVND (reference sequence). As DNA, the CDR3 is TGTGCCAGTAGTGTGTCTAGCGGACACTACAATGAGCAGTTCTTC. Protein sequence: CASSVSSGHYNEQFF.

The rearrangement joins TRBV18 to TRBJ1-2; 9 positions match TRBD1. This CDR3 is built from 14 residues. Germline CDR1 KGHSH, CDR2 LQKENI. With 3 bases clipped from V and 4 bases from J, the junction kept 3 bases outside the gene matches. CDR3 sequence: CASSPGQGGYGYTF. The DNA of the CDR3 is TGTGCCAGCTCACCGGGACAGGGCGGCTATGGCTACACCTTC.

The V and J genes are TRBV4-1 and TRBJ1-2; 7 bases fit TRBD1. With V trimmed by 1 base and J by 4 bases, 6 bases remained unmatched. The CDR3 extends over 15 amino acids. Germline values: CDR1 MGHRA, CDR2 YSYEKL. CDR3 DNA sequence: TGCGCCAGCAGCCAAGGGTCGACAGGGAGCTATGGCTACACCTTC. It codes for CASSQGSTGSYGYTF.

The rearrangement joins TRBV28 to TRBJ2-3, with TRBD2 matching 7 bases. The ends lost 8 bases at V and 4 bases at J; junction bases unmatched: 18. Germline V CDR1 and CDR2: MDHEN, SYDVKM. CDR3 length equals 17 residues. Here the CDR3 reads CASYPEVGGSRADTQYF. As DNA, the CDR3 is TGTGCCAGCTACCCGGAGGTCGGCGGGAGTAGGGCAGATACGCAGTATTTT. Based on the CDR3 plus reference TRBV28 and TRBJ2-3, the full variable domain is DVKVTQSSRYLVKRTGEKVFLECVQDMDHENMFWYRQDPGLGLRLIYFSYDVKMKEKGDIPEGYSVSREKKERFSLILESASTNQTSMYLCASYPEVGGSRADTQYFGPGTRLTVL.

V gene TRBV6-5 combines with J gene TRBJ1-1; D remains unclear. The V end lost 3 bases, the J end lost 4 bases, and 9 bases lay between the germline ends. The CDR3 consists of 13 residues. Germline-derived CDR1 and CDR2 are MNHEY and SVGAGI. The CDR3 here is CASSYNEGTEAFF. CDR3 DNA: TGTGCCAGCAGTTATAACGAGGGCACTGAAGCTTTCTTT.

The gene calls are TRBV7-2 and TRBJ2-3; D remains unclear. In germline, CDR1 is SGHTA, CDR2 FQGNSA. V lost 4 bases and J 6 bases, leaving 14 bases between the germline ends. This CDR3 region has 14 residues. The CDR3 reads CASSYTGLTDTQYF. Here the CDR3 DNA reads TGTGCCAGCAGCTACACTGGGCTTACGGATACGCAGTATTTT.

J is TRBJ2-2 and V is TRBV7-9; 7 positions match TRBD1. Germline-derived CDR1 and CDR2 are SEHNR and FQNEAQ (reference sequence). After removal of 4 bases from V and 7 bases from J, the junction contained 12 bases not matched to a gene. The CDR3 is 16 amino acids. CDR3 nucleotides: TGTGCCAGCAGCTCTTTTCGGGCAGGGGGTCACGGGGAGCTGTTTTTT. It codes for CASSSFRAGGHGELFF.

This clone was counted once. V is TRBV5-1 and J is TRBJ2-7; 12 nucleotides align to TRBD2. V shed 7 bases, J shed 0 bases, and the junction held 8 bases outside the gene matches. The CDR3 contains 16 residues. The germline gives CDR1 SGHRS, CDR2 YFSETQ. The DNA of the CDR3 is TGCGCCAGCGTGTCTAGCGGGAGGGCCAGCTCCTACGAGCAGTACTTC. Its translation is CASVSSGRASSYEQYF. Drawing the rest from reference TRBV5-1 and TRBJ2-7, the complete variable domain is KAGVTQTPRYLIKTRGQQVTLSCSPISGHRSVSWYQQTPGQGLQFLFEYFSETQRNKGNFPGRFSGRQFSNSRSEMNVSTLELGDSALYLCASVSSGRASSYEQYFGPGTRLTVT.

J is TRBJ1-2 and V is TRBV9; D perhaps matches TRBD1 (5 bases). Germline values: CDR1 SGDLS, CDR2 YYNGEE. Trimming removed 7 bases from V and 2 bases from J, with 6 bases in between. The CDR3 runs 11 residues. CDR3 in DNA: TGTGCCAGCCGGGGGAACTATGGCTACACCTTC. Protein: CASRGNYGYTF.

This sequence joins TRBV13 and TRBJ2-1; TRBD1 matches at 8 bases. Trimming removed 5 bases from V and 1 base from J; junction bases left unmatched: 7. This CDR3 region has 16 residues. Germline V gene data show CDR1 as PRHDT and CDR2 as FYEKMQ (reference sequence). This CDR3 reads CASSQQGQGSYNEQFF. CDR3 sequence (DNA): TGTGCCAGCAGCCAACAAGGACAGGGTTCCTACAATGAGCAGTTCTTC.

The chain couples TRBV4-1 to TRBJ1-2, with TRBD1 as a possible D gene (6 bases). Germline V gene sequence: CDR1 MGHRA, CDR2 YSYEKL. Trimming cost V 4 bases and J 6 bases, with 21 bases left between them. The CDR3 is made up of 16 amino acids. CDR3 sequence (DNA): TGCGCCAGCAGCCCCCAAATTCTCGGAACAGGGCATGGCTACACCTTC. Residues: CASSPQILGTGHGYTF.

Here the CDR3 reads CASSPLPGQPGNTIYF. CDR3 in DNA: TGTGCCAGCAGTCCTCTCCCGGGACAGCCTGGAAACACCATATATTTT. This chain joins TRBV27 and TRBJ1-3; 7 bases are shared with TRBD1. The CDR3 has 16 residues. CDR1 is MNHEY and CDR2 is SMNVEV in the germline V gene (reference sequence). Trimming at V came to 5 bases and at J to 2 bases, leaving 9 bases not matched to a gene.

The chain carries TRBV6-5 and TRBJ1-4; D might be TRBD1 (5 bases). Germline V gives CDR1 MNHEY, CDR2 SVGAGI. The germline V and J ends were trimmed by 6 bases and 7 bases, with 18 bases remaining between them. The CDR3 extends over 15 amino acids. CDR3 in DNA: TGTGCCAGCAGCCAGCTCGGGGGGTTCAGTGAAAAACTGTTTTTT. Amino acid sequence: CASSQLGGFSEKLFF.

The chain couples TRBV11-1 to TRBJ1-1; a weak D match, TRBD1 (6 bases). Trimming took 5 bases from V and 5 from J, leaving 15 bases between them. Germline CDR1 SGHAT, CDR2 FQDESV (reference sequence). This CDR3 has 14 amino acids. The CDR3 is CASSQPQGLTEAFF. The CDR3 coding sequence is TGTGCCAGCAGCCAACCACAGGGCCTAACTGAAGCTTTCTTT.

The V and J genes are TRBV4-3 and TRBJ2-2; D remains ambiguous. Germline lookup yields CDR1 LGHNA and CDR2 YSLEER. This CDR3 comprises 15 residues. V shed 0 bases and J shed 4 bases, with 9 bases lying between them. The CDR3, as DNA: TGCGCCAGCAGCCAAGATTCTAGGCGCACCGGGGAGCTGTTTTTT. Translated, it gives CASSQDSRRTGELFF.

V and J are TRBV28 and TRBJ2-3; the D gene is possibly TRBD2 (6 bases). This CDR3 region has 17 residues. Germline CDR1 and CDR2: MDHEN and SYDVKM. The V gene lost 6 bases and the J gene lost 0 bases, with 19 bases spanning the gap. The CDR3 DNA reads TGTGCCAGCAGCCACGCCAAAGCGGGCGGGAGCACAGATACGCAGTATTTT. It yields the protein CASSHAKAGGSTDTQYF. Complete variable domain (other parts from reference TRBV28 and TRBJ2-3): DVKVTQSSRYLVKRTGEKVFLECVQDMDHENMFWYRQDPGLGLRLIYFSYDVKMKEKGDIPEGYSVSREKKERFSLILESASTNQTSMYLCASSHAKAGGSTDTQYFGPGTRLTVL.

The J gene is TRBJ2-7, the V gene TRBV19, with 10 nucleotides matching TRBD2. Losses at the gene ends were 1 base for V and 2 bases for J; bases not matched to a gene: 2. Germline V lookup: CDR1 LNHDA, CDR2 SQIVND (reference sequence). CDR3 length: 15 amino acids. In DNA, the CDR3 is TGTGCCAGTAGTATAGGACTAGCGGGCACCTACGAGCAGTACTTC. Its protein product is CASSIGLAGTYEQYF.

V and J are TRBV5-6 and TRBJ2-7; perhaps TRBD2 as D (6 bases). This CDR3 has 14 residues. From germline, CDR1 is SGHDT and CDR2 YYEEEE. V lost 4 bases to trimming and J lost 2 bases, with 13 bases between them. CDR3 loop: CASSPGLATYEQYF. DNA for the CDR3: TGTGCCAGCAGCCCGGGACTCGCAACCTACGAGCAGTACTTC.

V gene TRBV28 combines with J gene TRBJ2-7; D may be TRBD1 (6 bases). Per the germline V gene, CDR1 is MDHEN and CDR2 is SYDVKM. With 6 bases removed from V and 0 bases from J, the gap between germline ends came to 18 bases. This CDR3 is 16 amino acids long. The CDR3 DNA is TGTGCCAGCAGCAGCCTTGGACAGCCAGCCTCCTACGAGCAGTACTTC. Its protein is CASSSLGQPASYEQYF.

This rearrangement joins TRBV25-1 to TRBJ2-7; 8 nucleotides match TRBD1. With V trimmed by 8 bases and J by 0 bases, 6 bases remained unmatched. CDR3 length: 14 residues. Per the germline V gene, CDR1 is MGHDK and CDR2 is SYGVNS. CDR3 DNA: TGTGCCAGCTTCGGGACAGGCAGCTCCTACGAGCAGTACTTC. Amino acids: CASFGTGSSYEQYF.

The V gene is TRBV6-5, the J gene TRBJ1-2; 7 nucleotides align to TRBD1. Germline CDR1 is MNHEY and CDR2 is SVGAGI. There are 14 residues in the CDR3. The V and J ends lost 0 bases and 8 bases, in that order; junction bases with no gene match: 6. The CDR3 reads CASSYSGGARGYTF. In nucleotides, the CDR3 is TGTGCCAGCAGTTACTCAGGGGGCGCGAGGGGCTACACCTTC.

CDR3 protein: CASSYLSGSASEQFF. In nucleotides, the CDR3 is TGTGCCAGCAGTTATCTCAGCGGGAGTGCCTCTGAGCAGTTCTTC. V gene TRBV6-6 combines with J gene TRBJ2-1; 8 bases line up with TRBD2. The junction had 10 bases not matched to a gene; V was cut back by 3 bases and J by 9 bases. CDR3 length: 15 residues. Germline CDR1 and CDR2: MNHNY and SVGAGI (reference sequence).

CDR3 bases: TGTGCCAGCAGTGAGGGCAGGGGCACCTACGAGCAGTACTTC. Residues: CASSEGRGTYEQYF. The chain uses TRBV2 and TRBJ2-7; the D gene is possibly TRBD1 (6 bases). Trimming removed 3 bases from V and 2 bases from J, with 11 bases in between. The germline gives CDR1 SNHLY, CDR2 FYNNEI. The CDR3 loop spans 14 amino acids.

The chain combines TRBV2 with TRBJ1-2; 8 nucleotides agree with TRBD1. V lost 8 bases, J lost 7 bases, and 6 bases stayed unmatched. This CDR3 spans 12 amino acids. CDR1 SNHLY and CDR2 FYNNEI come from the germline V gene. CDR3: CASPGTGPGYTF. In nucleotides, the CDR3 is TGTGCCAGCCCCGGGACAGGACCTGGCTACACCTTC.

V and J are TRBV19 and TRBJ1-1, with TRBD1 matching over 7 bases. There are 13 residues in the CDR3. With V trimmed by 6 bases and J by 8 bases, 9 bases remained unmatched. The germline V gene encodes CDR1 LNHDA and CDR2 SQIVND (reference sequence). The chain's CDR3 is CASRSGQTPEAFF. The CDR3 bases are TGTGCCAGTAGGTCGGGACAGACCCCCGAAGCTTTCTTT.

The genes are TRBV27 and TRBJ2-1; 11 positions agree with TRBD2. CDR3 length equals 15 residues. Losses at the gene ends were 7 bases for V and 3 bases for J; bases not matched to a gene: 5. The germline gives CDR1 MNHEY, CDR2 SMNVEV (reference sequence). The CDR3 loop reads CASTTGLAGYNEQFF. In nucleotides, the CDR3 is TGTGCCAGCACCACTGGACTAGCGGGCTACAATGAGCAGTTCTTC.

This clone was counted once. This rearrangement joins TRBV7-8 to TRBJ2-1; 11 bases align to TRBD2. Germline V gene lookup returns CDR1 SGHVS and CDR2 FQNEAQ. The V segment lost 6 bases and the J segment 4 bases; nucleotides outside the gene matches: 20. CDR3 length: 20 amino acids. CDR3 bases: TGTGCCAGCAGAATAGTGGGGTGGGGTAGCGGGGGGGCCAGTTACAATGAGCAGTTCTTC. It specifies CASRIVGWGSGGASYNEQFF.

The V gene is TRBV18, the J gene TRBJ2-5, with D possibly matching TRBD1 (6 bases). The germline V gene has CDR1 KGHSH and CDR2 LQKENI. The CDR3 is made up of 14 amino acids. With 3 bases removed from V and 5 bases from J, the gap between germline ends came to 13 bases. The CDR3 DNA reads as TGTGCCAGCTCACCGCGTACAGGGCTGGAGACCCAGTACTTC. This translates into CASSPRTGLETQYF.

The V gene is TRBV2, the J gene TRBJ1-5, with 7 bases matching TRBD1. CDR1 is SNHLY, CDR2 FYNNEI, per germline. The CDR3 loop spans 14 amino acids. J lost 4 bases, V lost 3 bases, and 3 bases had no gene match. In nucleotides, the CDR3 is TGTGCCAGCAGTGATCAACAGGGGAATCAGCCCCAGCATTTT. Translation gives CASSDQQGNQPQHF.

The chain couples TRBV7-8 to TRBJ2-7; tentative D call: TRBD2 (5 bases). CDR3 length: 15 amino acids. V dropped 5 bases and J dropped 3 bases, with 17 bases sitting between them. Germline lookup yields CDR1 SGHVS and CDR2 FQNEAQ. CDR3 loop: CASSLPPDGDYEQYF. The CDR3 DNA sequence: TGTGCCAGCAGCCTCCCCCCCGACGGGGACTACGAGCAGTACTTC.

The chain has TRBV27 and TRBJ1-1, with TRBD1 identical over 10 bases. In germline, CDR1 is MNHEY, CDR2 SMNVEV (reference sequence). With V trimmed by 7 bases and J by 1 base, 6 bases remained unmatched. The CDR3 is made up of 15 amino acids. CDR3 DNA: TGTGCCAGCAAGACAGGGGGCGCGGGGAACACTGAAGCTTTCTTT. Protein sequence: CASKTGGAGNTEAFF.

V gene TRBV28 combines with J gene TRBJ2-1; 12 bases line up with TRBD2. The CDR3 runs to 17 residues. Germline V gene lookup returns CDR1 MDHEN and CDR2 SYDVKM. V gave up 6 bases and J gave up 0 bases; unmatched junction bases: 6. The DNA of the CDR3 is TGTGCCAGCAGCCACCCGACTAGCGGGAGCTCCTACAATGAGCAGTTCTTC. Its protein product is CASSHPTSGSSYNEQFF. Using reference TRBV28 and TRBJ2-1 for the parts outside the CDR3, the full variable domain is DVKVTQSSRYLVKRTGEKVFLECVQDMDHENMFWYRQDPGLGLRLIYFSYDVKMKEKGDIPEGYSVSREKKERFSLILESASTNQTSMYLCASSHPTSGSSYNEQFFGPGTRLTVL.